Listed below are T cell receptor beta chains from one sample, sequenced in a study of technical replicates of blood from a handful of donors. Clones were read by immunoSEQ multiplex PCR, and TCRdb kept only the in-frame ones, dropping some. The table shows 70,000 to 85,000 clones, with around 90% occurring only once. Sequenced material: T cells isolated from PBMCs. Receptor source: a human donor in good health. The CDR3 runs from the conserved cysteine through the conserved F or W. The order of the fields is V gene, CDR3 protein.

>TRBV4-1
CASSWKLTSGRDDKRSYNEQFF
>TRBV5-5
CASSLERGVGEQYF
>TRBV9
CASSSSRSGRNNEQFF
>TRBV28
CASSLRWTVRNSPLHF
>TRBV5-1
CASSLDLGQGLGDTIYF
>TRBV29-1
CSGRGTRGEQYF
>TRBV7-9
CASSSPKDRGHLGEQYF
>TRBV28
CASSLGQASQETQYF
>TRBV5-1
CANLAGALGGQETQYF
>TRBV16
CASSQLRIPPLHF
>TRBV5-1
CASSRGGGTEAFF
>TRBV28
CASSLLTGRGAYEQYF
>TRBV6-5
CASSYDGQGDEKLFF
>TRBV30
CAWSLGSSVSNQPQHF
>TRBV7-9
CASGETTVSYTF
>TRBV19
CASSIGTGGRFYNEQFF
>TRBV6-5
CASSYSGANEQFF
>TRBV18
CASSPPNRGSVNQPQHF
>TRBV7-2
CASRFPGQETGSYEQYF
>TRBV29-1
CSVQIQGYGYTF
>TRBV7-2
CASSPRGGGAETFF
>TRBV19
CASSIRAGGTEAFF
>TRBV7-8
CASSLGGGSLIPYEQYF
>TRBV5-6
CASSYRGGTETQYF
>TRBV6-5
CASSSNREGQFF
>TRBV12-5
CASAGDGTEAFF
>TRBV5-1
CASSLGGGTGSPGNTIYF
>TRBV19
CASRPTGSGGARWWEETQYF
>TRBV6-5
CASSILRGTKYTQYF
>TRBV6-5
CASSYDIRGYGYTF
>TRBV15
CATSRDLGQGRLEQFF
>TRBV2
CASSHTPKGEITEAFF
>TRBV6-4
CASRRQWADTEAFF